These T cell receptor beta chains were read from a single sample in a study of T cells in Graves' hyperthyroidism and ophthalmopathy. One entry per CDR3 protein results from TCRdb running MiXCR on the multiplex PCR reads. The table records 500,000 to 600,000 distinct CDR3 sequences, roughly 21% of them present only once. The sequencing sample was made of blood. All receptors come from a man in his forties with Graves' ophthalmopathy. Each CDR3 is given with its conserved first and last residue. A D gene is named only where the DNA matches it firmly. Clone size is shown for a subset of rows, as once, few, many or a class of expanded clone.

D gene	clone size	V gene	CDR3 protein
.	.	TRBV15	CATSRDDGEQYF
TRBD1	few	TRBV28	CASSLVGTGRTEAFF
TRBD1	.	TRBV29-1	CSVEGTGWGTEAFF
TRBD1	few	TRBV19	CASSTGPGQVNTEAFF
.	many	TRBV19	CASSTVVGADYGYTF
TRBD2	.	TRBV12-5	CAGAVAGVGNEQFF
.	.	TRBV19	CASSINAVNEQFF
TRBD2	.	TRBV20-1	CSARDRAGGPYEQYF
.	.	TRBV3-1	CASSSIVRQGYGYTF
TRBD1	few	TRBV5-1	CASSAALGQSSQFF
TRBD1	few	TRBV3-1	CASSRGQGGNYGYTF
TRBD1	.	TRBV6-1	CASSQRTGNGYTF
.	.	TRBV2	CASSATLLLANYGYTF
TRBD1	many	TRBV5-1	CASSYGTGTDTQYF
.	.	TRBV7-9	CASSLGARTEQFF
TRBD1	few	TRBV12-3/TRBV12-4	CASSLALGTGGAESEAFF
.	many	TRBV6-1	CASSSLGRGGDYEQYF
.	many	TRBV12-3/TRBV12-4	CASSPRLFGGPETQYF
.	many	TRBV28	CASSFEAYEQYF
.	.	TRBV4-1	CASSQFYLRVDTQYF
.	few	TRBV7-2	CASSSRQDLRAFF
.	.	TRBV6-1	CASSPTRGATPHGYTF
.	.	TRBV25-1	CASTPSGRGEQFF
TRBD2	.	TRBV5-5	CASSLQGAGVETQYF
TRBD1	.	TRBV10-3	CAIRTGTNSPLHF
.	few	TRBV6-6	CASSSSIYRRIVSSYEQYF
.	many	TRBV3-1	CASSQVPWAAEAFF
.	.	TRBV19	CASSTRTEALNTEAFF
TRBD2	.	TRBV4-1	CASSLNPGGSNLKTQYF
.	.	TRBV5-1	CASSLDGPSGNTIYF
.	.	TRBV5-1	CASIPGGRENTEAFF